This T cell receptor beta chain was sequenced in a study of molecular identifiers for immune sequencing clone quantification. Overall study context: Four of five RNA aliquots from about 19,000 or 110,000 naive CD8 T cells were sequenced. Study-level results: Clones above 20 RNA copies contained over 99% of effector molecules but under 1% of naive ones. Barcode collisions between identical TCR molecules could shrink estimates of highly expanded clone sizes.

As to this clonotype: What it binds is not known.

It was with previously described methods and listed TCR primers that bulk TCR libraries were made. TCRdb called the PCR reads again in MiXCR, with one record for every CDR3 protein. The sample records just under 650,000 distinct CDR3 sequences, 20% being singletons. The CDR3 sequence is 16 residues long. V was trimmed by 0 bases and J by 1 base, leaving 12 bases between them. Germline loops: CDR1 DFQATT, CDR2 SNEGSKA (reference sequence). The source is a human donor in good health. Some libraries in this study had Jurkat cell RNA spiked in. The rearrangement joins TRBV20-1 to TRBJ2-2; D perhaps matches TRBD2 (6 bases). Sequences were obtained from naive CD8+ T cells from blood, with Jurkat cell RNA spiked in. The subset is: FACS-sorted CD8+CD4-CCR7+CD45RA+ naive T cells. CDR3 residues: CSARDGGRGNTGELFF. The DNA for the CDR3 is TGCAGTGCTAGAGATGGAGGGCGGGGGAACACCGGGGAGCTGTTTTTT.